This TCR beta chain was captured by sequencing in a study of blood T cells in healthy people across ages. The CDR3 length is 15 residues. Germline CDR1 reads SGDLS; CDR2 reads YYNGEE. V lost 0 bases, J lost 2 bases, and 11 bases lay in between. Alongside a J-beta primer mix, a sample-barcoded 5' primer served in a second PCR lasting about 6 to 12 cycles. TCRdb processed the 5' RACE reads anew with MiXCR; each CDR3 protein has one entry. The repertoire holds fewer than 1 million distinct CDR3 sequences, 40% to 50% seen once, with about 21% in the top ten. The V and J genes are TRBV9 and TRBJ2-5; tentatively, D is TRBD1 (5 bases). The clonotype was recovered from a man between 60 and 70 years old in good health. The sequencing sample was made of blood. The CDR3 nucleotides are TGTGCCAGCAGCGTAGAGGGAAACAGGCAAGAGACCCAGTACTTC. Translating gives CASSVEGNRQETQYF.